This T cell receptor (beta chain) was sequenced for a study of patients and donors after allogeneic stem cell transplantation. The CDR3 totals 17 residues. V trimming: 1 base; J trimming: 1 base; junction bases outside the gene matches: 9. In germline, CDR1 is MGHDK, CDR2 SYGVNS. Using its own MiXCR run on the RT-PCR reads, TCRdb lists one record per CDR3 protein. The profile shows roughly 200,000 distinct CDR3 sequences, around 40% of them singletons. This receptor was taken from a human donor who was either an allogeneic HSCT recipient or a stem cell or donor lymphocyte infusion donor (not recorded which). It is not recorded whose cells these are; they may come from a transplant donor. The sample consisted of blood, either unsorted or a sorted T cell fraction (not recorded which). The chain couples TRBV25-1 to TRBJ1-1; 7 bases map to TRBD1. In nucleotides, the CDR3 is TGTGCCAGCAGTGAATCGAAAGGGGGCCGAAGGAACACTGAAGCTTTCTTT. Translating gives CASSESKGGRRNTEAFF.